This passage covers 11 T cell receptor beta chains from one sample sequenced in a study of spatial heterogeneity in lung cancer. Study-wide findings and caveats: How many expanded intratumoral alpha and beta TCRs were present tracked the tumor mutation count, which was a count of nonsynonymous mutations.

From the 5' RACE reads, TCRdb called clonotypes with MiXCR, one entry per CDR3 protein. The profile shows some 21,000 distinct CDR3 sequences, under 6.5% of them singletons. Stated time point: sample taken at primary tumor resection. Antigens of these TCRs are unknown. The source material was lung tumor tissue, sampled at surgery. Source of these receptors: a male donor with early-stage non-small cell lung cancer.

The rearrangement joins TRBV7-8 to TRBJ2-1, with TRBD1 matching over 9 bases. Trimming cost V 1 base and J 7 bases; bases outside gene matches: 2. There are 14 residues in the CDR3. The germline CDR1 and CDR2 sequences are SGHVS and FQNEAQ. CDR3 sequence reads: CASSLGDRANEQFF. CDR3 sequence (DNA): TGTGCCAGCAGCTTAGGGGACAGGGCTAATGAGCAGTTCTTC. Combining the CDR3 with reference TRBV7-8 and TRBJ2-1 gives the whole variable domain GAGVSQSPRYKVAKRGQDVALRCDPISGHVSLFWYQQALGQGPEFLTYFQNEAQLDKSGLPSDRFFAERPEGSVSTLKIQRTQQEDSAVYLCASSLGDRANEQFFGPGTRLTVL.

By sample share, this clonotype is medium-sized. The chain links TRBV18 to TRBJ1-4; 9 bases align to TRBD1. J was trimmed by 7 bases and V by 0 bases; bases with no gene match: 6. This CDR3 comprises 16 residues. Germline CDR1 reads KGHSH; CDR2 reads LQKENI. CDR3 nucleotides: TGTGCCAGCTCACCACCGACTGGGGACAGGGTTGAAAAACTGTTTTTT. Its translation is CASSPPTGDRVEKLFF.

This clonotype has more than one count but fewer than ten. The chain recombines TRBV28 with TRBJ1-4; D may be TRBD1 (6 bases). The CDR3 covers 15 residues. Trimming stripped 6 bases from V and 5 bases from J, with 16 bases between. From germline, CDR1 is MDHEN and CDR2 SYDVKM. The CDR3 protein is CASSFSGGRNEKLFF. The CDR3 DNA reads as TGTGCCAGCAGCTTTTCTGGGGGGCGGAATGAAAAACTGTTTTTT.

This clonotype was detected ten times or more. V is TRBV10-3 and J is TRBJ2-7; D gene unclear. Trimming removed 4 bases at V and 2 bases at J, with 9 bases between. This CDR3 contains 13 residues. The germline CDR1 and CDR2 sequences are ENHRY and SYGVKD. The CDR3 here is CAISGVFTYEQYF. In DNA form, the CDR3 reads TGTGCCATCAGTGGGGTGTTCACCTACGAGCAGTACTTC.

By share, this clonotype ranks as medium-sized. The chain carries TRBV7-9 and TRBJ1-2; tentative D call: TRBD1 (5 bases). In germline, CDR1 is SEHNR, CDR2 FQNEAQ (reference sequence). CDR3 length equals 14 residues. V gave up 4 bases and J gave up 7 bases, with 16 bases separating them. The CDR3 nucleotides are TGTGCCAGCAGCTCCCTAACCGGAGGGACTGGCTACACCTTC. This codes for CASSSLTGGTGYTF.

This clonotype occurred many times. The rearrangement uses TRBV13 and TRBJ2-1; no reliable D call. V gave up 0 bases and J gave up 0 bases, with 12 bases separating them. Germline lookup yields CDR1 PRHDT and CDR2 FYEKMQ (reference sequence). CDR3 length: 17 residues. The CDR3 nucleotides read TGTGCCAGCAGCTTAGGCGCGAGGTCAGACTCCTACAATGAGCAGTTCTTC. Translation: CASSLGARSDSYNEQFF.

This clonotype appeared many times. The chain carries TRBV5-1 and TRBJ2-7, with a weak D call TRBD1 (5 bases). This CDR3 region has 13 residues. V was pared by 3 bases and J by 4 bases, with 11 bases between. Germline CDR1 is SGHRS and CDR2 is YFSETQ. The CDR3 DNA reads as TGCGCCAGCAGCTCCGACAGCACTTACGAGCAGTACTTC. Translated: CASSSDSTYEQYF. The full variable domain, in which reference TRBV5-1 and TRBJ2-7 provide the parts outside the CDR3, is KAGVTQTPRYLIKTRGQQVTLSCSPISGHRSVSWYQQTPGQGLQFLFEYFSETQRNKGNFPGRFSGRQFSNSRSEMNVSTLELGDSALYLCASSSDSTYEQYFGPGTRLTVT.

This clonotype showed up just a few times. The rearrangement joins TRBV6-5 to TRBJ1-2; D not resolved. V gave up 0 bases and J gave up 3 bases, with 8 bases separating them. Looked up from germline, CDR1 is MNHEY and CDR2 is SVGAGI. The CDR3 is 14 amino acids. CDR3 in amino acids: CASSYSHRDYGYTF. In DNA, the CDR3 is TGTGCCAGCAGTTACTCTCATCGGGACTATGGCTACACCTTC.

By its share, this clonotype is medium-sized (0.01 to 0.1%). The rearrangement links TRBV29-1 to TRBJ1-1, with D possibly being TRBD1 (6 bases). V lost 6 bases to trimming and J lost 5 bases, with 19 bases between them. CDR3 size: 14 residues. The germline V gene has CDR1 SQVTM and CDR2 ANQGSEA. For the CDR3, the DNA is TGCAGCGTCGGACAGAGTTCGGGAGGGACTGAAGCTTTCTTT. Its translation: CSVGQSSGGTEAFF. Complete variable domain (other parts from reference TRBV29-1 and TRBJ1-1): SAVISQKPSRDICQRGTSLTIQCQVDSQVTMMFWYRQQPGQSLTLIATANQGSEATYESGFVIDKFPISRPNLTFSTLTVSNMSPEDSSIYLCSVGQSSGGTEAFFGQGTRLTVV.

The table lists this clonotype with a few counts. The gene calls are TRBV27 and TRBJ2-3; 7 bases align to TRBD1. V dropped 5 bases and J dropped 1; count of bases not matched to a gene: 18. The germline V gene has CDR1 MNHEY and CDR2 SMNVEV (reference sequence). The CDR3 runs 19 residues. The CDR3 DNA follows: TGTGCCAGCAGTCCGGAGCCCCCAGGAAGGGGGCTTGGCACAGATACGCAGTATTTT. It codes for CASSPEPPGRGLGTDTQYF.

This clonotype was detected a few times. The chain links TRBV7-3 to TRBJ2-4; 8 bases are shared with TRBD1. This CDR3 contains 16 residues. With V trimmed by 5 bases and J by 0 bases, 6 bases remained unmatched. Germline assignment: CDR1 SGHTA and CDR2 FQGTGA. The CDR3 spells CASSLGQGLAKNIQYF. The CDR3, as DNA: TGTGCCAGCAGCCTAGGACAGGGACTAGCCAAAAACATTCAGTACTTC. The whole variable domain, filled in from reference TRBV7-3 and TRBJ2-4, reads GAGVSQTPSNKVTEKGKYVELRCDPISGHTALYWYRQSLGQGPEFLIYFQGTGAADDSGLPNDRFFAVRPEGSVSTLKIQRTERGDSAVYLCASSLGQGLAKNIQYFGAGTRLSVL.